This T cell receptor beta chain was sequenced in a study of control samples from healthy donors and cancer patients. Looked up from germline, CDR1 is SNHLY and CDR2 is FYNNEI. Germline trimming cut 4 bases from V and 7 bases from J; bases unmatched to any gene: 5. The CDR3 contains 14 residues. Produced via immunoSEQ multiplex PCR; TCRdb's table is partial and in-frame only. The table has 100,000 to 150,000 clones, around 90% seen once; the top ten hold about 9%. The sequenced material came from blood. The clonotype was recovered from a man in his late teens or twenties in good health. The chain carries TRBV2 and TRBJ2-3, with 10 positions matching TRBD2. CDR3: CASSGSGGAYTQYF. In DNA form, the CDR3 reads TGTGCCAGCAGTGGCAGCGGGGGGGCGTATACGCAGTATTTT.